The 5 T cell receptor beta chains below come from one sample, sequenced in a study of T cell responses to AZD1222 COVID-19 vaccine. Assay: immunoSEQ multiplex PCR; the TCRdb copy retains only in-frame clones and omits some. The sample contains more than 75,000 clones, about nine tenths of which appear only once. The specimen was peripheral blood, collected 28 days after the second AZD1222 dose. These receptors were collected from an adult who received the AZD1222 COVID-19 vaccine.

The V and J genes are TRBV27 and TRBJ2-5, with D tentatively TRBD1 (5 bases). CDR1 is MNHEY and CDR2 is SMNVEV in the germline V gene (reference sequence). V dropped 4 bases and J dropped 6 bases, with 12 bases sitting between them. CDR3 size: 13 residues. CDR3: CASSSPRVKTQYF. CDR3 nucleotides: TGTGCCAGCAGTTCCCCCAGGGTAAAGACCCAGTACTTC.

The chain joins TRBV13 to TRBJ2-3; D gene uncertain. Trimming took off 0 bases at V and 4 bases at J, with 8 bases between the two ends. Germline CDR1 is PRHDT and CDR2 is FYEKMQ (reference sequence). This CDR3 comprises 14 residues. The CDR3, as DNA: TGTGCCAGCAGCTTAGGTCTAGTTCCAGATACGCAGTATTTT. It yields the protein CASSLGLVPDTQYF.

Concerning this clone itself: The junction shows a germline mismatch at one end, possibly a read error. CDR3 sequence: CASSEGATGVF. As DNA, the CDR3 is TGTGCCAGCAGTGAAGGCGCAACAGGGGTTTTT. The V and J genes are TRBV2 and TRBJ2-3; TRBD1 agrees at 7 bases. Germline V lookup: CDR1 SNHLY, CDR2 FYNNEI. The CDR3 loop spans 11 amino acids.

This chain links TRBV30 with TRBJ1-5; D remains unclear. The CDR3 is 13 residues long. V lost 1 base and J lost 3, with 7 bases in between. Germline values: CDR1 GTSNPN, CDR2 SVGIG (reference sequence). As DNA, the CDR3 is TGTGCCTGGAGTGGCGGCTTCAATCAGCCCCAGCATTTT. This encodes CAWSGGFNQPQHF.

The rearrangement uses TRBV28 and TRBJ2-7, with a weak D call TRBD1 (6 bases). Germline CDR1 and CDR2: MDHEN and SYDVKM. The CDR3 spans 12 residues. CDR3 sequence: CTPGHPPYEQYF. CDR3 DNA: TGTACCCCGGGACATCCCCCCTACGAGCAGTACTTC. Complete variable domain (other parts from reference TRBV28 and TRBJ2-7): DVKVTQSSRYLVKRTGEKVFLECVQDMDHENMFWYRQDPGLGLRLIYFSYDVKMKEKGDIPEGYSVSREKKERFSLILESASTNQTSMYLCTPGHPPYEQYFGPGTRLTVT.